This T cell receptor beta chain derives from a study of T cell responses to AZD1222 COVID-19 vaccine. Data came from immunoSEQ multiplex PCR; TCRdb stores just in-frame clones and leaves some out. The sample contains roughly 260,000 clones, 93% of which appear only once. The germline V and J ends were trimmed by 1 base and 0 bases, with 17 bases remaining between them. The CDR3 sequence is 18 residues long. The germline gives CDR1 SGDLS, CDR2 YYNGEE. The chain couples TRBV9 to TRBJ2-4; D is ambiguous. This clonotype was sampled from an adult in good health. Source: peripheral blood, taken on day 0 of AZD1222 vaccination. The CDR3 loop is CASSVTSRFAIAKNIQYF. CDR3 bases: TGTGCCAGCAGCGTAACTTCCCGGTTCGCTATAGCCAAAAACATTCAGTACTTC.